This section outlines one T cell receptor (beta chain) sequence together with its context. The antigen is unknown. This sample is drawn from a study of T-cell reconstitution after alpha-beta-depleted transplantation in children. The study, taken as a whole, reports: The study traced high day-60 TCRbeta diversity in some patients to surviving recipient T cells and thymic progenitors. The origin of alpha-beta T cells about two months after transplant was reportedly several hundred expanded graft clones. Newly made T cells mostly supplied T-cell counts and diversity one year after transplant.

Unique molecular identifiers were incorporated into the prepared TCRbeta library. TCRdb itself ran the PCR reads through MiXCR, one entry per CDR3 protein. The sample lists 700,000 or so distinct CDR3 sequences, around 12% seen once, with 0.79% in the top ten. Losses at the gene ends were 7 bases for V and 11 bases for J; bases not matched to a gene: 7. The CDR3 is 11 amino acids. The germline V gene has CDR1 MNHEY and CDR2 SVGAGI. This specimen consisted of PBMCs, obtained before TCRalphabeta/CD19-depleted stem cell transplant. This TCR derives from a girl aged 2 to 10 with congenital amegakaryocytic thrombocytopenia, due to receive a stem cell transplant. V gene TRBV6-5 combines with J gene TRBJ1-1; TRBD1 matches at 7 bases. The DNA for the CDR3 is TGTGCCAGCAATAGACAGGGACGGGCTTTCTTT. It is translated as CASNRQGRAFF.